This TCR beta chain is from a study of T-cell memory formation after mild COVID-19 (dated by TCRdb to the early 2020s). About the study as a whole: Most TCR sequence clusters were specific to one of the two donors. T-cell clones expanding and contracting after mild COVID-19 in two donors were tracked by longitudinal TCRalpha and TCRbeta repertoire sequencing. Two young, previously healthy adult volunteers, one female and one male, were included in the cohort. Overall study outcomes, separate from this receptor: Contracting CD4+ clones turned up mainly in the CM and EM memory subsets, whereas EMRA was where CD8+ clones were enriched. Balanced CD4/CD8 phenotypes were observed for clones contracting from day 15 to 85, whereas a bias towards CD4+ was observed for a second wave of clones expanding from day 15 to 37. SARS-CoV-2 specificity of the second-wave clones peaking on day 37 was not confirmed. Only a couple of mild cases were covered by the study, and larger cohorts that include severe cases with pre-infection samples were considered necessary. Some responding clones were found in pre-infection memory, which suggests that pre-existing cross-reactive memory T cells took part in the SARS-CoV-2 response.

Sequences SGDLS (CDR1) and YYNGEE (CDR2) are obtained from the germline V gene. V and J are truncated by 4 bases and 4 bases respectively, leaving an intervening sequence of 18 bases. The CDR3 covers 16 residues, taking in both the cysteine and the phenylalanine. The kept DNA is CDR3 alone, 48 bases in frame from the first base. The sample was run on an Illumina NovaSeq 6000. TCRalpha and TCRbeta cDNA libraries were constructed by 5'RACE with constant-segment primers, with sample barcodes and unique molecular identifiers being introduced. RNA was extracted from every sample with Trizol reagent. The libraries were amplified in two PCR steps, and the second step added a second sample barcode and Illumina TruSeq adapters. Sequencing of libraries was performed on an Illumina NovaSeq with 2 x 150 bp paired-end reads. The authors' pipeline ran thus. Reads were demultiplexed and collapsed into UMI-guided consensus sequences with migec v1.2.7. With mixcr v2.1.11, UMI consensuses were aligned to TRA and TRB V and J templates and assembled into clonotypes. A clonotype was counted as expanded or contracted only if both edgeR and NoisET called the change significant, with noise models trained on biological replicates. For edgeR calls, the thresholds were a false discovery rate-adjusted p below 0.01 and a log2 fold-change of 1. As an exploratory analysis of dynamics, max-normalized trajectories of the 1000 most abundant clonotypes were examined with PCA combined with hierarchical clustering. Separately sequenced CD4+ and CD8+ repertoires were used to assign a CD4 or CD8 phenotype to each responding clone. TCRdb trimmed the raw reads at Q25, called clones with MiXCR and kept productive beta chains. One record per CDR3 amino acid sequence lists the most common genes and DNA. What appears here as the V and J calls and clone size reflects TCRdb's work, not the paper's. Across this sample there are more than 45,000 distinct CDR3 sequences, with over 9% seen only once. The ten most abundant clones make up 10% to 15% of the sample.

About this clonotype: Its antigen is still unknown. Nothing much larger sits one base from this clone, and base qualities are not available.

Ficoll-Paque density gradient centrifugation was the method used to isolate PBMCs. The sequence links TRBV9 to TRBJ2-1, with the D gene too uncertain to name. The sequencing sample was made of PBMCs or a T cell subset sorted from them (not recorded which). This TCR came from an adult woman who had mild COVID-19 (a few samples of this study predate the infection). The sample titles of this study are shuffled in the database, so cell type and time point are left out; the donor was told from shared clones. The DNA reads TGTGCCAGCAGCCTAGGAGAACAGCCCCCTTACAATGAGCAGTTCTTC. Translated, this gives CASSLGEQPPYNEQFF. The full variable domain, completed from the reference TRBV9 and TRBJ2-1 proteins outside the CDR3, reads DSGVTQTPKHLITATGQRVTLRCSPRSGDLSVYWYQQSLDQGLQFLIQYYNGEERAKGNILERFSAQQFPDLHSELNLSSLELGDSALYFCASSLGEQPPYNEQFFGPGTRLTVL.